The 9 T cell receptor beta chains below come from one sample, sequenced in a study of shared clonotypes between healthy human individuals. Sequencing was performed with immunoSEQ multiplex PCR; in TCRdb, only in-frame clones are kept and a portion is missing. In the table there are hundreds of thousands of clones, roughly 98% of which are singletons. Naive CD8 cells were CD45RO-negative, positively selected for CCR7, excluding terminally differentiated effector memory CD45RA+ cells. Sequenced input: naive CD8+ T cells sorted from blood. The receptors were gathered from a man aged 30-40 years in good health.

The CDR3 here is CASSVAIGGSYEQYF. The CDR3 region has the DNA TGTGCCAGCAGCGTAGCGATCGGGGGCTCCTACGAGCAGTACTTC. This chain links TRBV9 with TRBJ2-7, with D perhaps matching TRBD2 (6 bases). Germline V lookup: CDR1 SGDLS, CDR2 YYNGEE. CDR3 length: 15 amino acids. Trimming pared 0 bases from V and 0 bases from J, leaving 10 bases between.

J is TRBJ2-3 and V is TRBV7-9; a weak D match, TRBD2 (6 bases). The CDR3 extends over 17 amino acids. Germline V gene data show CDR1 as SEHNR and CDR2 as FQNEAQ (reference sequence). Trimming shortened V by 4 bases and J by 0 bases, and 17 bases separated the two germline ends. As DNA, the CDR3 is TGTGCCAGCAGCTCGCCCCGGGACTGGACTAGCACAGATACGCAGTATTTT. Protein sequence: CASSSPRDWTSTDTQYF.

This clone was recorded only once. The rearrangement uses TRBV30 and TRBJ2-5, with D hard to call. From germline, CDR1 is GTSNPN and CDR2 SVGIG (reference sequence). Trimming took 2 bases from V and 4 from J, leaving 11 bases between them. CDR3 length: 13 residues. In DNA, the CDR3 is TGTGCCTGGAGTTGGGCAGACCCAGAGACCCAGTACTTC. It specifies CAWSWADPETQYF.

Written as DNA, the CDR3 is TGTGCCAGCGGAATAACAGGGGCTGACGGGGAGCTGTTTTTT. The encoded protein is CASGITGADGELFF. The chain combines TRBV6-6 with TRBJ2-2; 7 nucleotides line up with TRBD1. The CDR3 contains 14 residues. V shed 8 bases, J shed 7 bases, and the junction held 10 bases outside the gene matches. Germline CDR1 is MNHNY and CDR2 is SVGAGI (reference sequence).

This sequence joins TRBV13 and TRBJ1-2; possible D gene TRBD1, 5 bases. V lost 4 bases to trimming and J lost 4 bases, with 13 bases between them. The CDR3 is made up of 14 amino acids. Germline V CDR1 and CDR2: PRHDT, FYEKMQ (reference sequence). The DNA of the CDR3 is TGTGCCAGCAGCTCAGGCAGGGATCCCTATGGCTACACCTTC. Encoded protein: CASSSGRDPYGYTF.

This clone showed up just once. V gene TRBV7-9 combines with J gene TRBJ2-7, with D tentatively TRBD1 or TRBD2 (5 bases each). The CDR3 loop spans 13 amino acids. From germline, CDR1 is SEHNR and CDR2 FQNEAQ (reference sequence). The V and J ends lost 6 bases and 0 bases respectively, with 9 bases between them. Here the CDR3 DNA reads TGTGCCAGCAGTGGTGGGGGCTCCTACGAGCAGTACTTC. This sequence encodes CASSGGGSYEQYF.

The rearrangement links TRBV6-6 to TRBJ2-4; TRBD1 aligns across 7 bases. Looked up from germline, CDR1 is MNHNY and CDR2 is SVGAGI (reference sequence). The CDR3 length is 15 residues. J was trimmed by 1 base and V by 6 bases; bases with no gene match: 6. The CDR3 DNA follows: TGTGCCAGCAGCTCCGACAGGGCGGCCAAAAACATTCAGTACTTC. Its translation: CASSSDRAAKNIQYF.

The chain employs TRBV30 and TRBJ2-7, with 9 positions matching TRBD1. Losses at the gene ends were 0 bases for V and 3 bases for J; bases not matched to a gene: 6. The CDR3 has 15 residues. The germline CDR1 and CDR2 sequences are GTSNPN and SVGIG (reference sequence). The CDR3 DNA follows: TGTGCCTGGAGTGTAGGACAGGGGATAAGCTACGAGCAGTACTTC. Its protein product is CAWSVGQGISYEQYF.

This chain uses TRBV9 with TRBJ2-4; TRBD2 might be the D (6 bases). The CDR3 consists of 15 residues. Per germline, CDR1 SGDLS and CDR2 YYNGEE. Trimming cost V 0 bases and J 4 bases, with 11 bases left between them. The CDR3 spells CASSVDPAGKNIQYF. The CDR3, as DNA: TGTGCCAGCAGCGTAGACCCAGCGGGTAAAAACATTCAGTACTTC.